The 8 T cell receptor beta chains in this list originate from one sample, sequenced in a study of cytomegalovirus exposure and HLA in healthy donors (TCRdb year 2017). The library relied on the immunoSEQ multiplex PCR assay. For the multiplex PCR, a mixture combining 60 forward primers for TCR Vbeta segments and 13 reverse primers for TCR Jbeta segments was used. TCRdb provides this immuneACCESS table in a form limited to in-frame rearrangements. Some clones are lacking; in checked studies, under half of them reflect an unresolved V gene, and why the rest are absent is not known. The table of this sample itemizes under 90,000 clones. Around 7% of the sample is held by the ten biggest clonotypes. The sample comprised PBMCs. The receptors come from a female donor in good health and CMV-seropositive.

The chain employs TRBV15 and TRBJ2-6; perhaps TRBD2 as D (6 bases). Per germline, CDR1 LNHNV and CDR2 YYDKDF (reference sequence). The CDR3 is made up of 17 amino acids. V lost 1 base and J lost 2, with 12 bases in between. The CDR3 loop is CATSRVGGQAGANVLTF. CDR3 nucleotide sequence: TGTGCCACCAGCAGAGTTGGAGGGCAAGCTGGGGCCAACGTCCTGACTTTC.

The J gene is TRBJ2-7, the V gene TRBV29-1; 9 bases fit TRBD1. Germline CDR1 is SQVTM and CDR2 is ANQGSEA. This CDR3 comprises 14 residues. With V trimmed by 6 bases and J by 3 bases, 9 bases remained unmatched. The CDR3 bases are TGCAGCGTCGACGGGACAGGGAAGAACTACGAGCAGTACTTC. Protein sequence: CSVDGTGKNYEQYF.

To note about this clone: Other DNA sequences from this sample encode an identical CDR3 as well. The chain carries TRBV28 and TRBJ2-7, with D perhaps matching TRBD2 (5 bases). The CDR3 has 12 amino acids. Germline V gene lookup returns CDR1 MDHEN and CDR2 SYDVKM. Deletions cut 3 bases from V and 4 bases from J, with 7 bases between. In DNA, the CDR3 is TGTGCCAGCAGTTTCAGAGGGTACGAGCAGTACTTC. Translating it yields CASSFRGYEQYF.

V is TRBV2 and J is TRBJ1-6; D is ambiguous. Germline CDR1 reads SNHLY; CDR2 reads FYNNEI. The CDR3 is made up of 12 amino acids. V was trimmed by 5 bases and J by 10 bases, leaving 9 bases between them. The CDR3 sequence: CASSRRGSPLHF. Written as DNA, the CDR3 is TGTGCCAGCAGTCGACGGGGATCACCCCTCCACTTT.

The chain joins TRBV7-4 to TRBJ2-5; possible D gene TRBD2, 6 bases. Trimming pared 5 bases from V and 3 bases from J, leaving 16 bases between. CDR1 and CDR2 from the germline V gene are SGHVT and SQSDAQ. This CDR3 spans 15 amino acids. CDR3 sequence (DNA): TGTGCCAGCAGCGCCAGTCGGGGGTACGAAGAGACCCAGTACTTC. This gives the protein CASSASRGYEETQYF.

The V gene is TRBV4-1, the J gene TRBJ1-2; D uncertain. Germline V gives CDR1 MGHRA, CDR2 YSYEKL. The CDR3 spans 16 residues. Trimming left V 3 bases short and J 3 bases short, with 17 bases between. The CDR3 DNA sequence: TGCGCCAGCAGCCAGCCCTTTCCCGGGGTCGACTATGGCTACACCTTC. It codes for CASSQPFPGVDYGYTF.

The gene calls are TRBV6-5 and TRBJ2-7; D unresolved. The CDR3 extends over 14 amino acids. The V gene's germline CDR1 is MNHEY and CDR2 SVGAGI. Trimming cost V 4 bases and J 2 bases, with 12 bases left between them. CDR3 DNA: TGTGCCAGCAGTTCCCCAGGTATGACCTACGAGCAGTACTTC. Its translation: CASSSPGMTYEQYF.

V and J are TRBV4-2 and TRBJ2-4, with D uncertain. The CDR3 extends over 17 amino acids. CDR1 is LGHNA, CDR2 YNFKEQ, per germline. The V end lost 0 bases, the J end lost 1 base, and 13 bases lay between the germline ends. The CDR3, as DNA: TGTGCCAGCAGCCAAGATGGCCCGAATCAGGCCAAAAACATTCAGTACTTC. Its protein is CASSQDGPNQAKNIQYF.